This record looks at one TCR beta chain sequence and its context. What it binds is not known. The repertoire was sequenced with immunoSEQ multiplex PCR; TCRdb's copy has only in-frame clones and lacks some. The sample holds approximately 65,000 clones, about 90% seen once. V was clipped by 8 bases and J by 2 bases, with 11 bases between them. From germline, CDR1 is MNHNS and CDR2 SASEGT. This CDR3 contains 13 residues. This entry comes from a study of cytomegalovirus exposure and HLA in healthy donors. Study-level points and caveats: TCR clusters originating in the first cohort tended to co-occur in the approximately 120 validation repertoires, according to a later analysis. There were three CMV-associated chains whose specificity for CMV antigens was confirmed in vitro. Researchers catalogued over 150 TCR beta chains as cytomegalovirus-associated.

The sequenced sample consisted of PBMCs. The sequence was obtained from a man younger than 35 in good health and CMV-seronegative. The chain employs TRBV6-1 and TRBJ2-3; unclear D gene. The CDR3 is CASAGRPTDTQYF. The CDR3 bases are TGTGCCAGCGCAGGCAGACCCACAGATACGCAGTATTTT.